The 18 T cell receptor beta chains below were found in one sample sequenced in a study of early T cells in non-severe SARS-CoV-2 infection. One entry per CDR3 protein, called by TCRdb with MiXCR from the 5' RACE reads. The sample comprises some 110,000 distinct CDR3 sequences, 14% to 15% of which are singletons, and 20% to 25% rests with the top ten. The sample consisted of whole blood. All receptors come from an adult who was a healthcare worker with PCR-confirmed SARS-CoV-2 infection or an uninfected control (not recorded which).

This clonotype was found a few times. V is TRBV5-1 and J is TRBJ1-1; no reliable D call. V was shortened by 4 bases and J by 0 bases, with 13 bases between the two germline ends. The CDR3 consists of 15 residues. CDR1 and CDR2 (germline): SGHRS, YFSETQ. The CDR3 is CASSLDGIMNTEAFF. DNA of the CDR3: TGCGCCAGCAGCCTGGACGGGATCATGAACACTGAAGCTTTCTTT.

The count of this clonotype is one. This may be a read error, as it is one base from a much larger clone. V and J are TRBV5-1 and TRBJ1-2, with TRBD1 identical over 8 bases. CDR3 length: 15 residues. J was trimmed by 6 bases and V by 3 bases; bases with no gene match: 10. Germline lookup yields CDR1 SGHRS and CDR2 YFSETQ. This CDR3 is CASSSPGQVPHGYTF. CDR3 nucleotide sequence: TGCGCCAGCAGCTCTCCGGGACAGGTCCCCCATGGCTACACCTTC.

The V and J genes are TRBV6-5 and TRBJ1-1; weak D call: TRBD1 (6 bases). Germline CDR1 reads MNHEY; CDR2 reads SVGAGI. The CDR3 is made up of 13 amino acids. V lost 6 bases and J lost 8, with 16 bases in between. CDR3 nucleotide sequence: TGTGCCAGCAGACTTTCAGGGGCAGAAGAAGCTTTCTTT. It yields the protein CASRLSGAEEAFF.

Only a few counts were recorded for this clonotype. The chain carries TRBV12-5 and TRBJ2-5; 8 nucleotides match TRBD1. Germline V CDR1 and CDR2: LGHNT, FRNRAP. The CDR3 runs 13 residues. V was clipped by 4 bases and J by 5 bases; unmatched bases: 3. As DNA, the CDR3 is TGTGCTAGTGGTTCAGGGGGCTCGGAGACCCAGTACTTC. It yields the protein CASGSGGSETQYF.

This clonotype has only a few counts. This chain uses TRBV9 with TRBJ1-2, with D possibly being TRBD1 (5 bases). CDR3 length: 13 residues. Germline CDR1 SGDLS, CDR2 YYNGEE. V was shortened by 5 bases and J by 2 bases, with 10 bases between the two germline ends. CDR3 DNA sequence: TGTGCCAGCAGGTCACAGGAAAACTATGGCTACACCTTC. The encoded protein is CASRSQENYGYTF.

This clonotype appeared many times. The chain carries TRBV7-6 and TRBJ2-7; D possibly matches TRBD1 or TRBD2 (5 bases each). The germline V gene has CDR1 SGHVS and CDR2 FNYEAQ. V lost 1 base, J lost 6 bases, and 7 bases lay in between. CDR3 size: 12 residues. The CDR3 sequence: CASSLGGREQYF. As DNA, the CDR3 is TGTGCCAGCAGCTTAGGGGGACGCGAGCAGTACTTC.

There are a few counts of this clonotype. This chain uses TRBV18 with TRBJ1-5; D remains ambiguous. The V gene's germline CDR1 is KGHSH and CDR2 LQKENI. Trimming shortened V by 3 bases and J by 5 bases, and 8 bases separated the two germline ends. This CDR3 is built from 13 residues. The CDR3 loop reads CASSPSAYQPQHF. The CDR3 nucleotides are TGTGCCAGCTCACCCTCAGCGTATCAGCCCCAGCATTTT.

This clonotype turned up a few times. The genes are TRBV5-1 and TRBJ1-1, with D perhaps TRBD1 (5 bases). Germline CDR1 reads SGHRS; CDR2 reads YFSETQ. The CDR3 extends over 13 amino acids. The V end lost 1 base, the J end lost 8 bases, and 12 bases lay between the germline ends. CDR3 sequence (DNA): TGCGCCAGCAGCTTGTCAGGGAACTTCGAAGCTTTCTTT. Protein product: CASSLSGNFEAFF.

The chain carries TRBV4-1 and TRBJ1-2, with a weak D call TRBD1 (6 bases). Per the germline V gene, CDR1 is MGHRA and CDR2 is YSYEKL. The CDR3 runs 16 residues. The V gene lost 0 bases and the J gene lost 6 bases, with 17 bases spanning the gap. In nucleotides, the CDR3 is TGCGCCAGCAGCCAAGATCACTGGGGGCGAAGTCATGGCTACACCTTC. This encodes CASSQDHWGRSHGYTF.

V and J are TRBV29-1 and TRBJ1-1; D not certain. This CDR3 region has 10 residues. From germline, CDR1 is SQVTM and CDR2 ANQGSEA. Trimming removed 6 bases at V and 4 bases at J, with 6 bases between. CDR3 loop: CSVRVTEAFF. CDR3 in DNA: TGCAGCGTCCGGGTCACTGAAGCTTTCTTT.

This sequence joins TRBV4-1 and TRBJ2-3; D not resolved. Looked up from germline, CDR1 is MGHRA and CDR2 is YSYEKL. This CDR3 has 14 residues. The V end lost 1 base, the J end lost 2 bases, and 7 bases lay between the germline ends. This CDR3 is CASSQGAFTDTQYF. The CDR3 DNA sequence: TGCGCCAGCAGCCAAGGGGCCTTCACAGATACGCAGTATTTT.

The chain uses TRBV3-1 and TRBJ2-3; D gene unclear. The CDR3 totals 13 residues. V was cut by 2 bases and J by 4 bases, with 7 bases left in between. The germline gives CDR1 LGHDT, CDR2 YNNKEL (reference sequence). CDR3 nucleotides: TGTGCCAGCAGCCAACGAAGCGCAGATACGCAGTATTTT. Residues: CASSQRSADTQYF.

As DNA, the CDR3 is TGTGCCAGCAGCTTCCGGACTAGCGGCCACAATGAGCAGTTCTTC. It encodes CASSFRTSGHNEQFF. This chain uses TRBV7-6 with TRBJ2-1; 10 bases agree with TRBD2. The trim removed 3 bases at V and 5 bases at J, leaving 4 bases unmatched. Germline-derived CDR1 and CDR2 are SGHVS and FNYEAQ. The CDR3 runs 15 residues. Full variable domain (remainder filled in from reference TRBV7-6 and TRBJ2-1): GAGVSQSPRYKVTKRGQDVALRCDPISGHVSLYWYRQALGQGPEFLTYFNYEAQQDKSGLPNDRFSAERPEGSISTLTIQRTEQRDSAMYRCASSFRTSGHNEQFFGPGTRLTVL.

The rearrangement joins TRBV7-8 to TRBJ2-4; TRBD2 agrees at 7 bases. Losses at the gene ends were 6 bases for V and 8 bases for J; bases not matched to a gene: 13. The CDR3 length is 15 residues. Germline CDR1 reads SGHVS; CDR2 reads FQNEAQ. CDR3 bases: TGTGCCAGCAGTCCTGGGCGGTTTGGGAGGGACATTCAGTACTTC. This gives the protein CASSPGRFGRDIQYF. The full variable domain, its missing parts supplied by reference TRBV7-8 and TRBJ2-4, is GAGVSQSPRYKVAKRGQDVALRCDPISGHVSLFWYQQALGQGPEFLTYFQNEAQLDKSGLPSDRFFAERPEGSVSTLKIQRTQQEDSAVYLCASSPGRFGRDIQYFGAGTRLSVL.

This sequence joins TRBV11-2 and TRBJ2-2; 8 bases map to TRBD2. Per germline, CDR1 SGHAT and CDR2 FQNNGV. The CDR3 has 14 amino acids. Trimming took 6 bases from V and 0 from J; bases not matched to a gene: 0. CDR3 loop: CASRRGANTGELFF. The DNA of the CDR3 is TGTGCCAGCAGGCGGGGGGCGAACACCGGGGAGCTGTTTTTT.

The chain is built from TRBV4-1 and TRBJ2-7, with no clear D. The length of the CDR3 is 14 residues. Trimming pared 0 bases from V and 0 bases from J, leaving 6 bases between. The germline gives CDR1 MGHRA, CDR2 YSYEKL. The CDR3, as DNA: TGCGCCAGCAGCCAAGAAGGGTTCTCCTACGAGCAGTACTTC. Amino acids: CASSQEGFSYEQYF.

This clonotype has only a few counts. This chain links TRBV3-1 with TRBJ2-2; either TRBD1 or TRBD2 may supply D (5 bases each). The CDR3 covers 16 residues. CDR1 is LGHDT, CDR2 YNNKEL, per germline (reference sequence). V shed 2 bases and J shed 4 bases, with 14 bases lying between them. CDR3 amino acids: CASSQNAGTATGELFF. The CDR3 nucleotides are TGTGCCAGCAGCCAAAACGCCGGGACGGCCACCGGGGAGCTGTTTTTT.

This clonotype was counted a few times. The rearrangement uses TRBV29-1 and TRBJ1-2, with 7 bases that match TRBD1. From germline, CDR1 is SQVTM and CDR2 ANQGSEA. The V segment lost 4 bases and the J segment 0 bases; nucleotides outside the gene matches: 5. This CDR3 region has 14 residues. The CDR3 sequence: CSVGGDSTNYGYTF. CDR3 in DNA: TGCAGCGTTGGTGGGGACAGCACTAACTATGGCTACACCTTC.